Listed below are T cell receptor beta chains from one sample, sequenced in a study of blood T cells in healthy people across ages. TCRdb re-analysed the 5' RACE reads in MiXCR, keeping a single row per CDR3 protein. The table includes roughly 830,000 distinct CDR3 sequences, 62% detected once. Sequenced material: blood. The source is a man aged 25-40 years in good health. Both conserved end residues are part of each CDR3. D genes are given only for firm matches. Size tells how often a clone was seen (once, few, many) or the class of an expanded clone, and some rows leave it out.

>once|TRBJ2-3|TRBV27|TRBD1
TGTGTCAGCAGCGAACTCCGGGACAGGGGTCCAGATACGCAGTATTTT
CVSSELRDRGPDTQYF
>.|TRBJ1-4|TRBV6-2/TRBV6-3|.
TGTGCCAGCGGGCCGCATACAACTAATGAAAAACTGTTTTTT
CASGPHTTNEKLFF
>.|TRBJ2-3|TRBV9|.
TGTGCCAGCAGCGTAGGTGGGGCAAAAGATACGCAGTATTTT
CASSVGGAKDTQYF
>once|TRBJ2-1|TRBV9|TRBD1
TGTGCCAGCAGCGTAGGGCGACAGGGGCGTGACAATGAGCAGTTCTTC
CASSVGRQGRDNEQFF
>.|TRBJ1-5|TRBV12-3/TRBV12-4|.
TGTGCCAGCAGAACCCGGGACTTCAATCAGCCCCAGCATTTT
CASRTRDFNQPQHF
>.|TRBJ2-7|TRBV6-1|TRBD1
TGTGCCAGCAACAACAGGGGGGCTTACGAGCAGTACTTC
CASNNRGAYEQYF
>.|TRBJ2-2|TRBV5-6|.
TGTGCCAGCAGCTTGGTGACGAGGGGGACCGGGGAGCTGTTTTTT
CASSLVTRGTGELFF
>.|TRBJ2-5|TRBV15|TRBD1
TGTGCCACCAGCCCAATCGGACAGGGTGAAGAGCAGTACTTC
CATSPIGQGEEQYF
>.|TRBJ2-1|TRBV24-1|.
TGTGCCACCAGTATGTGGGGGAATGAGCAGTTCTTC
CATSMWGNEQFF
>.|TRBJ2-2|TRBV29-1|.
TGCAGCGTGGAAGGGGGGGCGCGGACCGGGGAGCTGTTTTTT
CSVEGGARTGELFF
>few|TRBJ1-2|TRBV4-3|.
TGCGCCAGCAGCCAAGATCTCGGGTCCTTCTATGGCTACACCTTC
CASSQDLGSFYGYTF
>.|TRBJ1-2|TRBV6-5|.
TGTGCCAGCAGTTACGCAGGGACCTATGGCTGCACCTTC
CASSYAGTYGCTF
>.|TRBJ1-2|TRBV7-2|.
TGTGCCAGCAGCCCCTCGGCACAGGATAACTATGGCTACACCTTC
CASSPSAQDNYGYTF
>few|TRBJ2-7|TRBV20-1|TRBD2
TGCAGTGCTGGACTAGCGGGGGGCTCCTACGAGCAGTACTTC
CSAGLAGGSYEQYF
>.|TRBJ2-1|TRBV25-1|TRBD2
TGTGCCAGCAGTGAGGATCGCGGGGGCTACAATGAGCAGTTCTTC
CASSEDRGGYNEQFF
>.|TRBJ2-1|TRBV5-1|TRBD1
TGCGCCAGCAGCTTGCGGACTCGAACCGGGACAGGGGTGTATGATGAGCAGTTCTTC
CASSLRTRTGTGVYDEQFF
>.|TRBJ1-2|TRBV7-8|TRBD1
TGTGCCAGCAGCCAAATAGACAGGGGGTCTGGCTACACCTTC
CASSQIDRGSGYTF
>.|TRBJ2-4|TRBV24-1|TRBD2
TGTGCCACCAGTTTCGGGGGGTTTGACAAAAACATTCAGTACTTC
CATSFGGFDKNIQYF
>.|TRBJ2-3|TRBV12-3/TRBV12-4|TRBD2
TGTGCCAGCAGTTTGTGGGCGGGGGTTCCAGATACGCAGTATTTT
CASSLWAGVPDTQYF
>many|TRBJ2-7|TRBV7-2|.
TGTGCCAGCAGCTTAGCCCGATACGAGCAGTACTTC
CASSLARYEQYF
>.|TRBJ2-3|TRBV2|.
TGTGCCAGCAGGGTGGTTGTGACAGATACGCAGTATTTT
CASRVVVTDTQYF
>.|TRBJ2-6|TRBV12-3/TRBV12-4|.
TGTGCCAGCAGTTTAGTGCTCGGGGAAGGAGCCAACGTCCTGACTTTC
CASSLVLGEGANVLTF
>many|TRBJ2-3|TRBV20-1|.
TGCAGTGCTCTTTCAGCCTTAGCCACTAGCACAGATACGCAGTATTTT
CSALSALATSTDTQYF
>.|TRBJ2-6|TRBV12-3/TRBV12-4|.
TGTGCCAGCAGTTTAGACAACTCTGGGGCCAACGTCCTGACTTTC
CASSLDNSGANVLTF
>.|TRBJ1-1|TRBV7-9|.
TGTGCCAGCAGCCCCAGCGGGGGCACTGAAGCTTTCTTT
CASSPSGGTEAFF
>.|TRBJ2-7|TRBV4-3|TRBD2
TGCGCCAGCAGACCTCACGCGGGGGAGTCGTACGAGCAGTACTTC
CASRPHAGESYEQYF
>few|TRBJ2-1|TRBV9|TRBD2
TGTGCCAGCAGCGTAATGGGGCTAGCGGGTGAAAATGAGCAGTTCTTC
CASSVMGLAGENEQFF
>.|TRBJ2-5|TRBV5-1|.
TGCGCCAGCAGCTTGGGGACTCAAAAAGAGACCCAGTACTTC
CASSLGTQKETQYF
>once|TRBJ2-5|TRBV2|.
TGTGCCAGCAGTGAACCTCGGTCCGAAGAGACCCAGTACTTC
CASSEPRSEETQYF
>.|TRBJ2-1|TRBV7-3|.
TGTACCAGCTCGCAAGGGGACCTAGACAATGAGCAGTTCTTC
CTSSQGDLDNEQFF
>.|TRBJ2-1|TRBV6-2/TRBV6-3|TRBD2
TGTGCCAGCAGTCCCCGTGGAGCGGGGGGGCGGGAGCAGTTCTTC
CASSPRGAGGREQFF
>.|TRBJ1-5|TRBV12-3/TRBV12-4|.
TGTGCCAGCAGTTTAAACCGGGACTCTAAAGGTTATCAGCCCCAGCATTTT
CASSLNRDSKGYQPQHF
>.|TRBJ2-1|TRBV4-2|.
TGTGCCAGCAGCCAAGTGGGCGGGGGCGCGTACAATGAGCAGTTCTTC
CASSQVGGGAYNEQFF
>.|TRBJ2-1|TRBV6-5|TRBD2
TGTGCCAGCAGTTCGAGGACTAGCGGGGGGACGAAAAATGAGCAGTTCTTC
CASSSRTSGGTKNEQFF
>.|TRBJ2-7|TRBV2|.
TGTGCCAGCAGTGTAGGACGGGACAATGAGCAGTACTTC
CASSVGRDNEQYF
>.|TRBJ1-4|TRBV3-1|.
TGTGCCAGCAGCCAATCAGCGGCTAATGAAAAACTGTTTTTT
CASSQSAANEKLFF
>.|TRBJ2-7|TRBV12-3/TRBV12-4|.
TGTGCCAGCAGTGTGGGGGACGCTTCCTACGAGCAGTACTTC
CASSVGDASYEQYF
>.|TRBJ2-7|TRBV12-3/TRBV12-4|.
TGTGCCAGCAGTCCGCCCACAAATTCCTACGAGCAGTACTTC
CASSPPTNSYEQYF
>few|TRBJ2-4|TRBV28|.
TGTGCCAGCAGTTTACCAGGGCTGGCCAAAAACATTCAGTACTTC
CASSLPGLAKNIQYF
>.|TRBJ2-6|TRBV13|TRBD2
TGTGCCAGCAGCTTACTAGCGGGGGGACCTGGGGCCAACGTCCTGACTTTC
CASSLLAGGPGANVLTF
>once|TRBJ2-1|TRBV29-1|TRBD2
TGCAGCACCCAGCCGAGCGGGGGAGGAGGGCAGTTCTTC
CSTQPSGGGGQFF
>.|TRBJ2-1|TRBV6-5|.
TGTGCCAGCAGGTTCACCCGGGCGAATGAGCAGTTCTTC
CASRFTRANEQFF
>.|TRBJ2-1|TRBV6-1|TRBD2
TGTGTCAGCAGGTCGGGACTAGCGGACTCCTACAATGAGCAGTTCTTC
CVSRSGLADSYNEQFF
>.|TRBJ2-3|TRBV4-2|TRBD1
TGTGCCAGCGGCTTAGATCCGGGACAGCTCACAGATACGCAGTATTTT
CASGLDPGQLTDTQYF
>few|TRBJ2-6|TRBV4-3|TRBD2
TGCGCCAGCAGCCCTAGCGGGGGGTCCTCTGATGGGGCCAACGTCCTGACTTTC
CASSPSGGSSDGANVLTF
>few|TRBJ2-1|TRBV20-1|TRBD1
TGCAGTGCTAAGGCGCGACAGGGGGCAAGGGAGCAGTTCTTC
CSAKARQGAREQFF
>.|TRBJ1-2|TRBV4-2|TRBD1
TGTGCCAGCAGTAACAGGGGCGAAACTAACTATGGCTACACCTTC
CASSNRGETNYGYTF
>.|TRBJ2-7|TRBV20-1|.
TGCAGTGCTAGAGCCAGGTCGACCCCCCTCTACGAGCAGTACTTC
CSARARSTPLYEQYF
>few|TRBJ2-3|TRBV9|.
TGTGCCAGCAGCTTGACAGGTGATTCAAGCACAGATACGCAGTATTTT
CASSLTGDSSTDTQYF
>.|TRBJ2-3|TRBV20-1|.
TGCAGTGCTAGAGATTACCAGAGCACAGATACGCAGTATTTT
CSARDYQSTDTQYF
>.|TRBJ2-7|TRBV11-2|TRBD1
TGTGCCAGCAGCGGATGGGACAGGGCCTACGAGCAGTACTTC
CASSGWDRAYEQYF
>few|TRBJ2-3|TRBV4-3|TRBD1
TGCGCCAGCAGCCAACAGGGGGACGGGGATACGCAGTATTTT
CASSQQGDGDTQYF
>.|TRBJ1-5|TRBV12-3/TRBV12-4|.
TGTGCCAGCAGTTGGTTGGGCGGCAATCAGCCCCAGCATTTT
CASSWLGGNQPQHF